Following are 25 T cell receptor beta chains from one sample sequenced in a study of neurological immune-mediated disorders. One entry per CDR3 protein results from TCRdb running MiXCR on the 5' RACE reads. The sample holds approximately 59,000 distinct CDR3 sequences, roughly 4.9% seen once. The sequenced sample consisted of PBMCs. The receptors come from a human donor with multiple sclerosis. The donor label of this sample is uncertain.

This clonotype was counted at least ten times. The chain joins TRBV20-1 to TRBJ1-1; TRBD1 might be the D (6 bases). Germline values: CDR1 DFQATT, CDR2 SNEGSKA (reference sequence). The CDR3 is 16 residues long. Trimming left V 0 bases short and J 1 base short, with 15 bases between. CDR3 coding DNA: TGCAGTGCTAGAGATCTTTCAGGGGCCAGGAACACTGAAGCTTTCTTT. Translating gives CSARDLSGARNTEAFF.

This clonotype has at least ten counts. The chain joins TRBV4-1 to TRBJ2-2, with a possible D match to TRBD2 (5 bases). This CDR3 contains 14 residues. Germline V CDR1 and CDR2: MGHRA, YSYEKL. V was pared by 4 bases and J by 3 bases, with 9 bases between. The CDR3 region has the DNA TGCGCCAGCAGCCTGAGACTATACACCGGGGAGCTGTTTTTT. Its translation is CASSLRLYTGELFF.

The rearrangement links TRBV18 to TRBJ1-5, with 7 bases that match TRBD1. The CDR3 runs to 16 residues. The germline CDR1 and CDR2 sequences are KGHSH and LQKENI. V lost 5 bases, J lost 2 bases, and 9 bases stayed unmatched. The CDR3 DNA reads TGTGCCAGCTCATCAAGCTCAGGGGGAGGCAATCAGCCCCAGCATTTT. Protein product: CASSSSSGGGNQPQHF.

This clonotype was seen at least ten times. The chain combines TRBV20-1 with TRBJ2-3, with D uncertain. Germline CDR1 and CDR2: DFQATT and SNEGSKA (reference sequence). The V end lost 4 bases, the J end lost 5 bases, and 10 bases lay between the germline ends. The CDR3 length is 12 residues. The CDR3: CSATVEIDTQYF. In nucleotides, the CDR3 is TGCAGTGCTACCGTGGAGATAGATACGCAGTATTTT.

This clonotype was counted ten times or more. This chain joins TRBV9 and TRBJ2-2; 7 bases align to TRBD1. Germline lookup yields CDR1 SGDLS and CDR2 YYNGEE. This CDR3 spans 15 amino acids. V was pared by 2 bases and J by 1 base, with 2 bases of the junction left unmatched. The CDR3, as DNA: TGTGCCAGCAGCGTTGGGACAGTGAACACCGGGGAGCTGTTTTTT. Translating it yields CASSVGTVNTGELFF.

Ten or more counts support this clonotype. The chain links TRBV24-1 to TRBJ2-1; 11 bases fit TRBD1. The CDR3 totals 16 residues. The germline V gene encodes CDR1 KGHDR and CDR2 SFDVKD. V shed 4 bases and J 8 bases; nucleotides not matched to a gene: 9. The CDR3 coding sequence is TGTGCCACCAGTGACCCCCCTGGGACAGGGGGTGATGAGCAGTTCTTC. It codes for CATSDPPGTGGDEQFF.

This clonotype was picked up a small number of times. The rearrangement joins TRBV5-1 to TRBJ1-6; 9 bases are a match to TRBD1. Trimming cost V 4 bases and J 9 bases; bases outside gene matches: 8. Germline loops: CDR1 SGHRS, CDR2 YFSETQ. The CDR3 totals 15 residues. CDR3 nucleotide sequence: TGCGCCAGCAGCGCTACCGGGACAGGGTCTTCACCCCTCCACTTT. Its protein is CASSATGTGSSPLHF. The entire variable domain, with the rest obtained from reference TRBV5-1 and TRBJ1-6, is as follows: KAGVTQTPRYLIKTRGQQVTLSCSPISGHRSVSWYQQTPGQGLQFLFEYFSETQRNKGNFPGRFSGRQFSNSRSEMNVSTLELGDSALYLCASSATGTGSSPLHFGNGTRLTVT.

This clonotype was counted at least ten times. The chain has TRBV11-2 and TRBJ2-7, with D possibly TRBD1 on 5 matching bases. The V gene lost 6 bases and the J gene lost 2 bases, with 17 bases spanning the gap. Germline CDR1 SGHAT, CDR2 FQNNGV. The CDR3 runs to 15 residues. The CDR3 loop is CASSFTGEGAYEQYF. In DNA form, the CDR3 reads TGTGCCAGCAGTTTTACAGGTGAAGGAGCCTACGAGCAGTACTTC.

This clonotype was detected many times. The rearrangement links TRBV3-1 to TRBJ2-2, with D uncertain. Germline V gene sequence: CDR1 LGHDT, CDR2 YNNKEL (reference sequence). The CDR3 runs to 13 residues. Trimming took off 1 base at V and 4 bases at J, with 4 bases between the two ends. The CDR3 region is CASSQVVTGELFF. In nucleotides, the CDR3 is TGTGCCAGCAGCCAAGTGGTCACCGGGGAGCTGTTTTTT.

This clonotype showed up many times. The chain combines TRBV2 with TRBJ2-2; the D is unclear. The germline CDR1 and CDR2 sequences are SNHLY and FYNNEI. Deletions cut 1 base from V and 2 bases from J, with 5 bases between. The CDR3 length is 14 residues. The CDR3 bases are TGTGCCAGCAGTGAAGATTTTAACACCGGGGAGCTGTTTTTT. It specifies CASSEDFNTGELFF.

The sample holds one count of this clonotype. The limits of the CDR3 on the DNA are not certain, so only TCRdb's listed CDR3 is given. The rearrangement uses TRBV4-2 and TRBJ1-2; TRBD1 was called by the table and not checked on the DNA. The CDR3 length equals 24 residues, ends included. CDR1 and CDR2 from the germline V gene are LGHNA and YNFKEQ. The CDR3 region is CASSFYICSAVRLSRDRFRGGYTF.

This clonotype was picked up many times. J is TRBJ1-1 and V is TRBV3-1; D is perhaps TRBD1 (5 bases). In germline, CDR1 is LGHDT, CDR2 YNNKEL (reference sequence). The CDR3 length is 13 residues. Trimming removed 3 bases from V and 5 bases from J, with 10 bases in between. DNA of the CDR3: TGTGCCAGCAGCCAGGGGACGGTGACTGAAGCTTTCTTT. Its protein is CASSQGTVTEAFF.

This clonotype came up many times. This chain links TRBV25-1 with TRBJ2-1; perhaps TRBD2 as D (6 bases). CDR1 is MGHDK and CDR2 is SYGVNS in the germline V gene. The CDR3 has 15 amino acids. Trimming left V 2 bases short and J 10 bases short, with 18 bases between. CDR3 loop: CASSERGGSTREQFF. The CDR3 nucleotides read TGTGCCAGCAGTGAAAGGGGAGGATCGACTCGGGAGCAGTTCTTC.

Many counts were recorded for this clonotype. The CDR3 reads CSVEDPAGGPIPFTDTQYF. The CDR3 region has the DNA TGCAGCGTTGAAGATCCAGCGGGGGGGCCAATACCATTCACAGATACGCAGTATTTT. This rearrangement joins TRBV29-1 to TRBJ2-3; 10 bases match TRBD2. The CDR3 spans 19 residues. Losses at the gene ends were 0 bases for V and 2 bases for J; bases not matched to a gene: 14. Germline lookup yields CDR1 SQVTM and CDR2 ANQGSEA.

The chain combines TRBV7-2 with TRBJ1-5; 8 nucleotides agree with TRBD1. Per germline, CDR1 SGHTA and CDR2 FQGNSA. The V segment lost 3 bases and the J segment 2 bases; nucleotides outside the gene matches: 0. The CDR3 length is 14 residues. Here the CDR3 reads CASSLTGGNQPQHF. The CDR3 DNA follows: TGTGCCAGCAGCTTGACAGGGGGCAATCAGCCCCAGCATTTT.

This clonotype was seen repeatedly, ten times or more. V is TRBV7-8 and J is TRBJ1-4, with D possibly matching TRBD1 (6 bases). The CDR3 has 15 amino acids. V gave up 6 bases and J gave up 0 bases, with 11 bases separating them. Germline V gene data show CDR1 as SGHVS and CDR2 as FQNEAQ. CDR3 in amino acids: CASSLNRATNEKLFF. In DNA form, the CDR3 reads TGTGCCAGCAGTCTTAACAGGGCAACTAATGAAAAACTGTTTTTT.

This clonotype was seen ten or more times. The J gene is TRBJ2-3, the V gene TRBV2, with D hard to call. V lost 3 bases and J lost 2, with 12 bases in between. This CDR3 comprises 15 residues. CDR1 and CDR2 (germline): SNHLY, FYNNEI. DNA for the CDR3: TGTGCCAGCAGTGATAGGAGCCATGACACAGATACGCAGTATTTT. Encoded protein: CASSDRSHDTDTQYF.

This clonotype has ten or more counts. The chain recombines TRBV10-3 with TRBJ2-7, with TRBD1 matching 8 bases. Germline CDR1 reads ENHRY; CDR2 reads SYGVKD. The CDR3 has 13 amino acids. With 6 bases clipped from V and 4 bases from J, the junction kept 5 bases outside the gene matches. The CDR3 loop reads CAIRDRDRYEQYF. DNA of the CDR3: TGTGCCATCAGGGACAGGGACCGTTACGAGCAGTACTTC.

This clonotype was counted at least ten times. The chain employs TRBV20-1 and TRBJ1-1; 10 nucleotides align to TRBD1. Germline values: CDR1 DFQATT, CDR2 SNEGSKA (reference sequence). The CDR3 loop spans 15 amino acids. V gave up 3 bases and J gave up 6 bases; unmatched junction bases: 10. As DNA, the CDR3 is TGCAGTGCTAGGGACAGGGGGGAAGAGCGGGCTGAAGCTTTCTTT. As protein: CSARDRGEERAEAFF.

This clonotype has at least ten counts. CDR3 in amino acids: CASSQDSQSGAGTF. CDR3 coding DNA: TGTGCCAGCAGCCAAGATAGCCAGTCGGGGGCAGGTACCTTC. The chain uses TRBV3-1 and TRBJ1-2; the D gene is possibly TRBD1 (6 bases). V was pared by 0 bases and J by 14 bases, with 19 bases between. Germline V gene lookup returns CDR1 LGHDT and CDR2 YNNKEL (reference sequence). The CDR3 has 14 amino acids.

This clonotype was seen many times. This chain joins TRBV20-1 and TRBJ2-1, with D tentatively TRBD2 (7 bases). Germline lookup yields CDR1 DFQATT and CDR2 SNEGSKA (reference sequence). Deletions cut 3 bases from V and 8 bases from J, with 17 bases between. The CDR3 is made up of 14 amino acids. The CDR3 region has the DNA TGCAGTGCTAGTAGGGGGGGCGACCTCCATGAGCAGTTCTTC. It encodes CSASRGGDLHEQFF.

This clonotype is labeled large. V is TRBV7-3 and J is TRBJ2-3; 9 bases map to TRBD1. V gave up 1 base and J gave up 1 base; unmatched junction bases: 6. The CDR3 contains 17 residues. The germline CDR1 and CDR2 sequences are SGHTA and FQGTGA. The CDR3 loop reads CASSLRGDRARTDTQYF. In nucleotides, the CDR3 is TGTGCCAGCAGCTTAAGGGGGGACAGGGCCCGCACAGATACGCAGTATTTT.

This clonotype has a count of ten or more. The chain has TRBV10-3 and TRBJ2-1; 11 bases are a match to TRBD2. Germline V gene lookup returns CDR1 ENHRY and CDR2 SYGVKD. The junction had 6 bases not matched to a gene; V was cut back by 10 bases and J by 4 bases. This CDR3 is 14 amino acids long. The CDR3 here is CATAGTSGYNEQFF. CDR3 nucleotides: TGTGCCACCGCCGGGACTAGCGGATACAATGAGCAGTTCTTC.

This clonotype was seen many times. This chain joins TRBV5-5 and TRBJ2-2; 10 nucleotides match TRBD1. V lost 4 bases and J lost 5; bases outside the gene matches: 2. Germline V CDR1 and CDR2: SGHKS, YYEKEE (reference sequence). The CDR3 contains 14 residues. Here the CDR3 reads CASSRTGGTGELFF. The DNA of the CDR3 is TGTGCCAGCAGCCGGACAGGGGGGACCGGGGAGCTGTTTTTT.

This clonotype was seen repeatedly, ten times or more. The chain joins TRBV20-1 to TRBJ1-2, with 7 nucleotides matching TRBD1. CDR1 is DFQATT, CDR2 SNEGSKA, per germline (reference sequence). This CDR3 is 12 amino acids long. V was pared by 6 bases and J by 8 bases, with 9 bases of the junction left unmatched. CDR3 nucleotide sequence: TGCAGTGCCTCGGAGGGGGCTGGAGGCTACACCTTC. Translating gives CSASEGAGGYTF.